This TCR beta chain was recovered during a study of blood T cell repertoires in COVID-19. Study information: Samples taken during acute and convalescent COVID-19 were collected in the United States, Italy and Spain.

Methods used by the authors: Reference gene primer amplification gave nucleated cell count estimates. Using immunoSEQ multiplex PCR, the repertoire was profiled, and TCRdb retains in-frame clones only, with some absent. Clone size and V and J calls were adopted from that table, with D and trimming inferred from the DNA. The table records some 390,000 clones, 87% of them present only once. In its sample, this clone was seen a few times. Seattle patients were enrolled while actively infected and followed longitudinally. The CDR3 consists of 14 residues. Trimming pared 5 bases from V and 2 bases from J, leaving 12 bases between. The germline V gene has CDR1 SGHVS and CDR2 FQNEAQ.

Sequencing was performed on peripheral blood. This TCR came from a woman aged 55-70 years with COVID-19, enrolled during active disease. The V gene is TRBV7-8, the J gene TRBJ1-2; D is undetermined. CDR3 in DNA: TGTGCCAGCAGCCCACAAAGTACCAACTATGGCTACACCTTC. Translating gives CASSPQSTNYGYTF.